The 9 T cell receptor beta chains listed next were all sequenced from one sample in a study of shared clonotypes between healthy human individuals. Profiling relied on immunoSEQ multiplex PCR, and the TCRdb table lists in-frame clones only, not all of them. The sample yields some 1.4 million clones, roughly 96% seen once. Sample: naive CD4+ T cells sorted from blood. Sample subset: CD45RA+ positively selected. Source of these receptors: a man aged 30 to 39 in good health.

The CDR3 DNA sequence: TGTGCCAGCAGTGTGGGACTAGCGGGACGCGAGCAGTACTTC. Translating it yields CASSVGLAGREQYF. The chain has TRBV2 and TRBJ2-7; 13 bases are a match to TRBD2. CDR3 size: 14 residues. After removal of 4 bases from V and 6 bases from J, the junction contained 3 bases not matched to a gene. Germline values: CDR1 SNHLY, CDR2 FYNNEI.

This rearrangement joins TRBV2 to TRBJ1-5; no clear D gene. Germline V gives CDR1 SNHLY, CDR2 FYNNEI. CDR3 length equals 11 residues. Between the trimmed V and J ends, which lost 5 bases and 5 bases, there was a span of 4 bases. CDR3 region: CASSYDQPQHF. The CDR3 nucleotides read TGTGCCAGCAGTTACGATCAGCCCCAGCATTTT.

Note on this clone: This specimen includes other DNA sequences encoding the same CDR3. CDR3 DNA: TGTGCCAGCAGTTTATTAGGGGGTTCCTACAATGAGCAGTTCTTC. Translating gives CASSLLGGSYNEQFF. The chain has TRBV27 and TRBJ2-1; tentatively, D is TRBD1 (6 bases). The CDR3 contains 15 residues. V lost 1 base to trimming and J lost 1 base, with 8 bases between them. Germline-derived CDR1 and CDR2 are MNHEY and SMNVEV (reference sequence).

The chain recombines TRBV28 with TRBJ2-5, with D tentatively TRBD2 (6 bases). Trimming removed 11 bases from V and 9 bases from J, with 22 bases in between. This CDR3 spans 13 amino acids. Germline V lookup: CDR1 MDHEN, CDR2 SYDVKM. Written as DNA, the CDR3 is TGTGCCGCACTTCAGGGAACTGGGGGGTCCCAGTACTTC. Translated: CAALQGTGGSQYF.

The rearrangement uses TRBV7-2 and TRBJ1-5; D not resolved. This CDR3 has 17 amino acids. With 1 base removed from V and 2 bases from J, the gap between germline ends came to 15 bases. Germline values: CDR1 SGHTA, CDR2 FQGNSA. Written as DNA, the CDR3 is TGTGCCAGCAGCTTAGAGGCGGCCATATGGGGCAATCAGCCCCAGCATTTT. Amino acids: CASSLEAAIWGNQPQHF.

This chain uses TRBV9 with TRBJ2-7; no definite D call. Germline CDR1 and CDR2: SGDLS and YYNGEE. This CDR3 region has 14 residues. V lost 0 bases and J lost 1, with 8 bases in between. CDR3 sequence reads: CASSVVANSYEQYF. DNA of the CDR3: TGTGCCAGCAGCGTAGTCGCGAATTCCTACGAGCAGTACTTC.

The chain is built from TRBV7-3 and TRBJ1-1; D uncertain. CDR1 SGHTA and CDR2 FQGTGA come from the germline V gene. V dropped 0 bases and J dropped 0 bases, with 11 bases sitting between them. The CDR3 totals 16 residues. The CDR3 sequence: CASSLTGGRVNTEAFF. CDR3 DNA sequence: TGTGCCAGCAGCTTAACGGGAGGGAGAGTGAACACTGAAGCTTTCTTT. Full variable domain (remainder filled in from reference TRBV7-3 and TRBJ1-1): GAGVSQTPSNKVTEKGKYVELRCDPISGHTALYWYRQSLGQGPEFLIYFQGTGAADDSGLPNDRFFAVRPEGSVSTLKIQRTERGDSAVYLCASSLTGGRVNTEAFFGQGTRLTVV.

The chain employs TRBV7-8 and TRBJ2-1, with 12 bases that match TRBD2. Germline V lookup: CDR1 SGHVS, CDR2 FQNEAQ. V gave up 5 bases and J gave up 8 bases; unmatched junction bases: 10. This CDR3 spans 16 amino acids. CDR3 in DNA: TGTGCCAGCAGCACCCGACTAGCGGGAGATCTAGATGAGCAGTTCTTC. Residues: CASSTRLAGDLDEQFF.

The V and J genes are TRBV5-1 and TRBJ2-5; D is perhaps TRBD1 (6 bases). The CDR3 consists of 13 residues. V was trimmed by 2 bases and J by 4 bases, leaving 9 bases between them. Germline CDR1 reads SGHRS; CDR2 reads YFSETQ. CDR3 sequence: CASSFRGGETQYF. CDR3 DNA sequence: TGCGCCAGCAGCTTCAGGGGTGGAGAGACCCAGTACTTC.